What follows are 32 T cell receptor beta chains derived from one specimen sequenced in a study of blood T cell repertoires in COVID-19. Produced via immunoSEQ multiplex PCR; TCRdb's table is partial and in-frame only. Found here are 15,000 to 20,000 clones, 65% to 90% of them singletons; the top ten hold roughly 67%. The sample consisted of peripheral blood. Receptors originate from a man at least 80 years old with acute or convalescent COVID-19.

The V call is TRBV5-1, the J call TRBJ2-5; 7 bases agree with TRBD2. Germline CDR1 SGHRS, CDR2 YFSETQ. The CDR3 spans 14 residues. The junction had 8 bases not matched to a gene; V was cut back by 4 bases and J by 5 bases. CDR3 sequence (DNA): TGCGCCAGCAGCCTGAGCGGGGTATCCGAGACCCAGTACTTC. It translates to CASSLSGVSETQYF.

This chain connects TRBV2 to TRBJ1-1; D is undetermined. V lost 0 bases to trimming and J lost 5 bases, with 13 bases between them. Germline V gene data show CDR1 as SNHLY and CDR2 as FYNNEI. This CDR3 contains 15 residues. The chain's CDR3 is CASSEALQTLTEAFF. The CDR3 DNA reads as TGTGCCAGCAGTGAAGCGCTACAAACACTAACTGAAGCTTTCTTT.

The J gene is TRBJ2-3, the V gene TRBV3-1 (or the pseudogene TRBV3-2), with TRBD2 as a possible D gene (6 bases). V lost 4 bases, J lost 1 base, and 12 bases lay in between. From germline, CDR1 is LGHDT and CDR2 YNNKEL (reference sequence). This CDR3 contains 15 residues. CDR3 sequence: CASSRRGTRTDTQYF. The CDR3 DNA reads TGTGCCAGCAGCCGCCGGGGGACTCGCACAGATACGCAGTATTTT.

This clone was observed a single time. The rearrangement joins TRBV7-2 to TRBJ2-3; 11 nucleotides line up with TRBD2. CDR3 length: 19 residues. The germline CDR1 and CDR2 sequences are SGHTA and FQGNSA. The ends lost 2 bases at V and 1 base at J; junction bases unmatched: 11. The CDR3 bases are TGTGCCAGCAGCTTAAATAGCGGGGGGGGCCCTTCGCGCACAGATACGCAGTATTTT. It encodes CASSLNSGGGPSRTDTQYF.

The V and J genes are TRBV19 and TRBJ1-1, with D tentatively TRBD1 (5 bases). The CDR3 extends over 14 amino acids. CDR1 is LNHDA and CDR2 is SQIVND in the germline V gene (reference sequence). Trimming left V 4 bases short and J 4 bases short, with 13 bases between. CDR3 sequence: CASSTVQGGTEAFF. The CDR3, as DNA: TGTGCCAGTAGTACCGTCCAGGGTGGCACTGAAGCTTTCTTT. Filled out from reference TRBV19 and TRBJ1-1, the complete variable domain reads DGGITQSPKYLFRKEGQNVTLSCEQNLNHDAMYWYRQDPGQGLRLIYYSQIVNDFQKGDIAEGYSVSREKKESFPLTVTSAQKNPTAFYLCASSTVQGGTEAFFGQGTRLTVV.

This clone was observed a single time. The genes are TRBV5-4 and TRBJ2-3; tentatively, D is TRBD2 (5 bases). The CDR3 has 13 amino acids. Germline CDR1 SGHNT, CDR2 YYREEE (reference sequence). V was cut by 3 bases and J by 1 base, with 6 bases left in between. The chain's CDR3 is CASSYGGTDTQYF. CDR3 bases: TGTGCCAGCAGCTACGGGGGCACAGATACGCAGTATTTT.

This clone occurred once. V is TRBV29-1 and J is TRBJ2-5; D remains ambiguous. The germline V gene has CDR1 SQVTM and CDR2 ANQGSEA. The CDR3 consists of 14 residues. The V gene lost 6 bases and the J gene lost 7 bases, with 21 bases spanning the gap. CDR3 sequence: CSVGLAGDRLTQYF. The CDR3 nucleotides read TGCAGCGTCGGTCTCGCTGGAGATAGGTTGACCCAGTACTTC. Full variable domain (missing parts from reference TRBV29-1 and TRBJ2-5): SAVISQKPSRDICQRGTSLTIQCQVDSQVTMMFWYRQQPGQSLTLIATANQGSEATYESGFVIDKFPISRPNLTFSTLTVSNMSPEDSSIYLCSVGLAGDRLTQYFGPGTRLLVL.

This clone was counted once. The chain carries TRBV1 and TRBJ2-4; the table gives TRBD1 as D, unverified against the DNA. TRBV1 is assigned pseudogene status. CDR3 length equals 11 residues. The CDR3 DNA sequence: TGCACCAGCAGCCTCGGGCAGGGATGGAGCTTC. Residues: CTSSLGQGWSF.

This clone was recorded only once. The gene calls are TRBV9 and TRBJ2-5; D is unresolved. Trimming took off 4 bases at V and 1 base at J, with 14 bases between the two ends. Germline loops: CDR1 SGDLS, CDR2 YYNGEE. The CDR3 covers 15 residues. CDR3 nucleotide sequence: TGTGCCAGCAGCCTGACCCCCGGGTCCCAAGAGACCCAGTACTTC. Its translation is CASSLTPGSQETQYF.

The CDR3 is CASSQDPPAKTQYF. The DNA of the CDR3 is TGTGCCAGCAGCCAAGACCCCCCCGCTAAGACCCAGTACTTC. The chain carries TRBV3-1 (or the pseudogene TRBV3-2) and TRBJ2-5, with no clear D. Germline values: CDR1 LGHDT, CDR2 YNNKEL (reference sequence). The CDR3 is 14 residues long. V lost 0 bases, J lost 6 bases, and 11 bases lay in between.

The chain has TRBV19 and TRBJ1-5; D is perhaps TRBD1 (5 bases). The CDR3 length is 16 residues. Germline loops: CDR1 LNHDA, CDR2 SQIVND (reference sequence). V was cut by 5 bases and J by 0 bases, with 14 bases left in between. DNA for the CDR3: TGTGCCAGTAGTCCAAGGGGTTCTAGTAGCAATCAGCCCCAGCATTTT. It encodes CASSPRGSSSNQPQHF. The whole variable domain, filled in from reference TRBV19 and TRBJ1-5, reads DGGITQSPKYLFRKEGQNVTLSCEQNLNHDAMYWYRQDPGQGLRLIYYSQIVNDFQKGDIAEGYSVSREKKESFPLTVTSAQKNPTAFYLCASSPRGSSSNQPQHFGDGTRLSIL.

This chain joins TRBV5-1 and TRBJ1-2, with 8 bases fitting TRBD1. V lost 0 bases, J lost 2 bases, and 12 bases stayed unmatched. Germline-derived CDR1 and CDR2 are SGHRS and YFSETQ. The CDR3 is 18 amino acids. The CDR3 region has the DNA TGCGCCAGCAGCTTGGAGCTTCGTCGACAGGGGACGAACTATGGCTACACCTTC. It is translated as CASSLELRRQGTNYGYTF.

The CDR3 protein is CASSFEYTEAFF. The CDR3 nucleotides are TGTGCCAGCAGTTTTGAGTACACTGAAGCTTTCTTT. The chain recombines TRBV28 with TRBJ1-1; D unresolved. Germline V gene lookup returns CDR1 MDHEN and CDR2 SYDVKM. V lost 3 bases and J 3 bases, leaving 5 bases between the germline ends. The CDR3 sequence is 12 residues long.

The V and J genes are TRBV7-8 and TRBJ2-1; unclear D gene. Germline CDR1 and CDR2: SGHVS and FQNEAQ. Trimming left V 0 bases short and J 6 bases short, with 9 bases between. CDR3 size: 14 residues. The CDR3 sequence is CASSLAGQTNEQFF. In nucleotides, the CDR3 is TGTGCCAGCAGCTTAGCGGGCCAGACCAATGAGCAGTTCTTC.

The chain recombines TRBV5-5 with TRBJ1-2; 10 nucleotides line up with TRBD1. V was pared by 4 bases and J by 6 bases, with 9 bases of the junction left unmatched. The CDR3 is 15 residues long. Germline CDR1 is SGHKS and CDR2 is YYEKEE (reference sequence). The CDR3 protein is CASSPTGGVNNGYTF. CDR3 nucleotide sequence: TGTGCCAGCAGCCCGACAGGGGGCGTCAATAATGGCTACACCTTC.

There are a few counts of this clone. The chain recombines TRBV4-2 with TRBJ2-1, with 11 bases fitting TRBD1. CDR3 length equals 16 residues. The V and J ends lost 2 bases and 8 bases, in that order; junction bases with no gene match: 8. Germline CDR1 reads LGHNA; CDR2 reads YNFKEQ. The CDR3 loop is CASSQTGTGGLHEQFF. CDR3 nucleotides: TGTGCCAGCAGCCAAACCGGGACAGGGGGACTACATGAGCAGTTCTTC.

The gene calls are TRBV6-2 or TRBV6-3 and TRBJ1-5; D gene uncertain. Germline V gene data show CDR1 as MNHEY and CDR2 as SVGEGT. CDR3 length equals 15 residues. The germline V and J ends were trimmed by 5 bases and 11 bases, with 22 bases remaining between them. CDR3 coding DNA: TGTGCCAGCAGTCCCACCGGACTGTCAGGCTTGACCCAGCATTTT. Its protein product is CASSPTGLSGLTQHF.

This chain connects TRBV5-4 to TRBJ1-5; unclear D gene. Deletions cut 0 bases from V and 3 bases from J, with 4 bases between. CDR1 SGHNT and CDR2 YYREEE come from the germline V gene (reference sequence). This CDR3 has 13 residues. CDR3 nucleotides: TGTGCCAGCAGCTTGGACTACAATCAGCCCCAGCATTTT. It translates to CASSLDYNQPQHF.

This chain joins TRBV11-2 and TRBJ1-3; 7 nucleotides align to TRBD1. J lost 0 bases, V lost 3 bases, and 5 bases had no gene match. From germline, CDR1 is SGHAT and CDR2 FQNNGV. CDR3 length: 16 amino acids. The CDR3 DNA reads as TGTGCCAGCAGCTTTTCACAGGGGACCTCTGGAAACACCATATATTTT. It yields the protein CASSFSQGTSGNTIYF.

This clone was seen more than once but under ten times. The chain has TRBV11-2 and TRBJ1-6; no clear D. CDR3 length: 14 residues. The ends were cut back, 3 bases at V and 9 bases at J, with 12 bases in the middle. CDR1 is SGHAT and CDR2 is FQNNGV in the germline V gene. CDR3 in amino acids: CASSLNRVGSPLHF. CDR3 sequence (DNA): TGTGCCAGCAGCTTGAATAGAGTTGGTTCACCCCTCCACTTT.

The chain employs TRBV7-2 and TRBJ2-7; 13 bases are a match to TRBD2. V lost 3 bases, J lost 3 bases, and 14 bases stayed unmatched. The CDR3 sequence is 19 residues long. Germline V CDR1 and CDR2: SGHTA, FQGNSA. The CDR3 nucleotides are TGTGCCAGCAGCTTCGCCACCATAGGGGGACTAGCGGGACTCTACGAGCAGTACTTC. It specifies CASSFATIGGLAGLYEQYF. The whole variable domain, remainder taken from reference TRBV7-2 and TRBJ2-7, is GAGVSQSPSNKVTEKGKDVELRCDPISGHTALYWYRQSLGQGLEFLIYFQGNSAPDKSGLPSDRFSAERTGGSVSTLTIQRTQQEDSAVYLCASSFATIGGLAGLYEQYFGPGTRLTVT.

This clone was counted only a few times. The CDR3 bases are TGTGCCAGCAGCTTAGACGTCGGTGAGCAGTTCTTC. Translating gives CASSLDVGEQFF. This chain joins TRBV11-3 and TRBJ2-1, with D unclear. The CDR3 has 12 amino acids. V lost 0 bases and J 9 bases, leaving 6 bases between the germline ends. Germline V CDR1 and CDR2: SGHNT, YENEEA.

This clone was recorded only once. This chain connects TRBV2 to TRBJ2-4; D is ambiguous. Trimming pared 4 bases from V and 8 bases from J, leaving 9 bases between. Germline CDR1 SNHLY, CDR2 FYNNEI. This CDR3 is 12 amino acids long. The CDR3 region has the DNA TGTGCCAGCAGTGCTTTAACGGACATTCAGTACTTC. This codes for CASSALTDIQYF.

Only one count was recorded for this clone. The chain is built from TRBV5-5 and TRBJ1-2; 8 bases agree with TRBD1. This CDR3 has 16 residues. Germline V CDR1 and CDR2: SGHKS, YYEKEE (reference sequence). V gave up 4 bases and J gave up 5 bases; unmatched junction bases: 13. CDR3 DNA: TGTGCCAGCAGCCCACAGACAGGGGTGGGTGGATATGGCTACACCTTC. Its translation: CASSPQTGVGGYGYTF.

This clone is a singleton in its sample. The chain recombines TRBV19 with TRBJ1-5, with D possibly matching TRBD1 (6 bases). The V end lost 5 bases, the J end lost 4 bases, and 15 bases lay between the germline ends. There are 15 residues in the CDR3. Germline loops: CDR1 LNHDA, CDR2 SQIVND (reference sequence). The CDR3 bases are TGTGCCAGTAGTCGAGGGGGAACGGGGAATCAGCCCCAGCATTTT. As protein: CASSRGGTGNQPQHF. Together with reference TRBV19 and TRBJ1-5, the CDR3 gives the full variable domain: DGGITQSPKYLFRKEGQNVTLSCEQNLNHDAMYWYRQDPGQGLRLIYYSQIVNDFQKGDIAEGYSVSREKKESFPLTVTSAQKNPTAFYLCASSRGGTGNQPQHFGDGTRLSIL.

The chain is built from TRBV3-1 (or the pseudogene TRBV3-2) and TRBJ2-7; TRBD1 might be the D (6 bases). This CDR3 has 14 residues. The germline gives CDR1 LGHDT, CDR2 YNNKEL (reference sequence). Trimming removed 0 bases from V and 2 bases from J, with 8 bases in between. This CDR3 is CASSQDAGAYEQYF. The DNA for the CDR3 is TGTGCCAGCAGCCAAGACGCAGGGGCCTACGAGCAGTACTTC.

V gene TRBV6-5 combines with J gene TRBJ2-7; 7 bases agree with TRBD1. The length of the CDR3 is 15 residues. Germline CDR1 and CDR2: MNHEY and SVGAGI. V was clipped by 4 bases and J by 1 base; unmatched bases: 7. In DNA, the CDR3 is TGTGCCAGCAGTTTCAACCGGGACAGTTCCTACGAGCAGTACTTC. The encoded protein is CASSFNRDSSYEQYF.

The chain uses TRBV6-5 and TRBJ2-2, with a weak D call TRBD1 (5 bases). CDR1 is MNHEY and CDR2 is SVGAGI in the germline V gene. The CDR3 contains 14 residues. Trimming removed 6 bases from V and 3 bases from J, with 11 bases in between. Here the CDR3 DNA reads TGTGCCAGCAGGTTCAGGGTAGACACCGGGGAGCTGTTTTTT. This translates into CASRFRVDTGELFF.

The chain recombines TRBV5-1 with TRBJ1-6; D remains unclear. Germline CDR1 is SGHRS and CDR2 is YFSETQ. This CDR3 has 16 residues. V shed 0 bases and J shed 9 bases, with 16 bases lying between them. CDR3 bases: TGCGCCAGCAGCTTGGCCGGAGACCCTGGACTTTCACCCCTCCACTTT. Protein sequence: CASSLAGDPGLSPLHF.

This chain joins TRBV6-2 or TRBV6-3 and TRBJ2-3; D gene unclear. The CDR3 sequence is 17 residues long. The germline V and J ends were trimmed by 5 bases and 1 base, with 19 bases remaining between them. Per the germline V gene, CDR1 is MNHEY and CDR2 is SVGEGT. The DNA for the CDR3 is TGTGCCAGCAGTAACTATGGAGCCACCACTCGCACAGATACGCAGTATTTT. This encodes CASSNYGATTRTDTQYF.

The chain recombines TRBV19 with TRBJ1-2; 9 positions match TRBD1. The length of the CDR3 is 15 residues. V shed 5 bases and J 0 bases; nucleotides not matched to a gene: 4. CDR1 LNHDA and CDR2 SQIVND come from the germline V gene (reference sequence). CDR3 sequence: CASSLRTGANYGYTF. The CDR3, as DNA: TGTGCCAGTAGTTTGCGGACAGGGGCTAACTATGGCTACACCTTC.

Here the CDR3 reads CASSDTDRAPGANVLTF. CDR3 DNA sequence: TGTGCCAGTAGCGATACCGACAGGGCCCCTGGGGCCAACGTCCTGACTTTC. This chain joins TRBV2 and TRBJ2-6; TRBD1 aligns across 7 bases. The germline CDR1 and CDR2 sequences are SNHLY and FYNNEI. Germline trimming cut 9 bases from V and 2 bases from J; bases unmatched to any gene: 13. The CDR3 has 17 residues. The full variable domain, completed using reference TRBV2 and TRBJ2-6, is EPEVTQTPSHQVTQMGQEVILRCVPISNHLYFYWYRQILGQKVEFLVSFYNNEISEKSEIFDDQFSVERPDGSNFTLKIRSTKLEDSAMYFCASSDTDRAPGANVLTFGAGSRLTVL.